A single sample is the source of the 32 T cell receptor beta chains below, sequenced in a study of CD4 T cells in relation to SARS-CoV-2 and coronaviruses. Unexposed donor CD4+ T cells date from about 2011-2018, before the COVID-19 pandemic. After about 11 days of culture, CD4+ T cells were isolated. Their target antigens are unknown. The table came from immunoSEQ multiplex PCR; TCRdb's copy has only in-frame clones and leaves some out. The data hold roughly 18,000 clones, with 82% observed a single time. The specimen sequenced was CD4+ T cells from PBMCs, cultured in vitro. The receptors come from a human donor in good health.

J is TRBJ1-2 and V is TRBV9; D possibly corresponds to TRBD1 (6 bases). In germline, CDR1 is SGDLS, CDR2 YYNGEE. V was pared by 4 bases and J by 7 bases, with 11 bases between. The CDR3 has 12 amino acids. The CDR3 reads CASSSGTSGYTF. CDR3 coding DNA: TGTGCCAGCAGCTCCGGGACATCTGGCTACACCTTC.

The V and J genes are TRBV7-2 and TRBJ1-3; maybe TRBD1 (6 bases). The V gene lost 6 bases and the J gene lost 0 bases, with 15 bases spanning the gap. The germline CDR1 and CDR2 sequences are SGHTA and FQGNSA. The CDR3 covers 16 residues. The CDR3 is CASSPGTWPSGNTIYF. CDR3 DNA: TGTGCCAGCAGTCCCGGGACATGGCCCTCTGGAAACACCATATATTTT.

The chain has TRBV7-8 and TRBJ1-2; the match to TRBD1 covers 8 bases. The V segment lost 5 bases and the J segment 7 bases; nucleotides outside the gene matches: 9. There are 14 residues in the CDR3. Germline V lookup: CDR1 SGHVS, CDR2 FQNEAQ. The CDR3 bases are TGTGCCAGCAGCCTAAGGACAGGGTCGAGTGGCTACACCTTC. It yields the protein CASSLRTGSSGYTF.

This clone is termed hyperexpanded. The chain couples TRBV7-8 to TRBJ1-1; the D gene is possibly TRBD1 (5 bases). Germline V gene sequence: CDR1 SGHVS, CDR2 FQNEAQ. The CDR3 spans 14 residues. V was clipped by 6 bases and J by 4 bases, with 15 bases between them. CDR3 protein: CASSHREGTTEAFF. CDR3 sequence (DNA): TGTGCCAGCAGTCACCGGGAAGGGACCACTGAAGCTTTCTTT.

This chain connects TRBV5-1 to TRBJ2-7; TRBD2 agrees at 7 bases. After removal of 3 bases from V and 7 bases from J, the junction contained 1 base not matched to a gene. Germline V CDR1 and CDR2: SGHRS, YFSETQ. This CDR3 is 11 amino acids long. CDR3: CASSWGGEQYF. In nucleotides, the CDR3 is TGCGCCAGCAGCTGGGGGGGTGAGCAGTACTTC. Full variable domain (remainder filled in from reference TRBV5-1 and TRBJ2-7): KAGVTQTPRYLIKTRGQQVTLSCSPISGHRSVSWYQQTPGQGLQFLFEYFSETQRNKGNFPGRFSGRQFSNSRSEMNVSTLELGDSALYLCASSWGGEQYFGPGTRLTVT.

CDR3 bases: TGTGCCAGCAGCCAAGGTCAGGGGGGCTATGGCTACACCTTC. Its protein product is CASSQGQGGYGYTF. The chain employs TRBV3-1 (or the pseudogene TRBV3-2) and TRBJ1-2, with 7 positions matching TRBD1. The trim removed 1 base at V and 4 bases at J, leaving 3 bases unmatched. The V gene's germline CDR1 is LGHDT and CDR2 YNNKEL (reference sequence). The length of the CDR3 is 14 residues.

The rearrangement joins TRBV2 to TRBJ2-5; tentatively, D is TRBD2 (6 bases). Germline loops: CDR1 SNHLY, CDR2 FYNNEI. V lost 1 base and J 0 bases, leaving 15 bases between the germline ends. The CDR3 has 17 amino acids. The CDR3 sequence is CASSEGWRGGDQETQYF. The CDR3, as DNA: TGTGCCAGCAGTGAAGGGTGGAGGGGCGGGGACCAAGAGACCCAGTACTTC. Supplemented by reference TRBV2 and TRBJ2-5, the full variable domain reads EPEVTQTPSHQVTQMGQEVILRCVPISNHLYFYWYRQILGQKVEFLVSFYNNEISEKSEIFDDQFSVERPDGSNFTLKIRSTKLEDSAMYFCASSEGWRGGDQETQYFGPGTRLLVL.

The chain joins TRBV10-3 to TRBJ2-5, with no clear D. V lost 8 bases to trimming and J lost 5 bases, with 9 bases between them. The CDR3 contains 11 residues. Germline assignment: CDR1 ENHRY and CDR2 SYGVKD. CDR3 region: CAIGLGETQYF. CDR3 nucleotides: TGTGCCATCGGATTAGGGGAGACCCAGTACTTC.

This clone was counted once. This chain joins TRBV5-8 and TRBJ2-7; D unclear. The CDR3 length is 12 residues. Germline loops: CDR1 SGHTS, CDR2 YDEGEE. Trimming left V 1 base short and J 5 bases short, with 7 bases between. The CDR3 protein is CASSLTWNEQYF. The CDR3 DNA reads TGTGCCAGCAGCTTGACGTGGAACGAGCAGTACTTC. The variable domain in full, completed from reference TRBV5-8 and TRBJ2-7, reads EAGVTQSPTHLIKTRGQQATLRCSPISGHTSVYWYQQALGLGLQFLLWYDEGEERNRGNFPPRFSGRQFPNYSSELNVNALELEDSALYLCASSLTWNEQYFGPGTRLTVT.

The CDR3 bases are TGTGCCAGCAGCCAAGGGGGACAGGGGATTAACTATGGCTACACCTTC. It translates to CASSQGGQGINYGYTF. The chain employs TRBV3-1 (or the pseudogene TRBV3-2) and TRBJ1-2, with 10 bases fitting TRBD1. This CDR3 spans 16 amino acids. V lost 1 base, J lost 1 base, and 3 bases stayed unmatched. Germline V gene data show CDR1 as LGHDT and CDR2 as YNNKEL (reference sequence).

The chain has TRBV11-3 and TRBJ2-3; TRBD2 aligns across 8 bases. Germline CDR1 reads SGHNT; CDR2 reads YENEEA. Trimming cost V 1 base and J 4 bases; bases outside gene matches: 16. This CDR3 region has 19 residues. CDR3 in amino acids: CASSLGGVMAGGLSDTQYF. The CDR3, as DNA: TGTGCCAGCAGCTTAGGAGGGGTTATGGCGGGAGGACTATCAGATACGCAGTATTTT.

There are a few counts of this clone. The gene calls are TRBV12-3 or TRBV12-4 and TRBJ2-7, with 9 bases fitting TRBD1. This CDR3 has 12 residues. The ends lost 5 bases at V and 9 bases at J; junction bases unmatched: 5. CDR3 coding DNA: TGTGCCAGCAGTCCAGGGACAGGGAGGCAGTACTTC. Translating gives CASSPGTGRQYF.

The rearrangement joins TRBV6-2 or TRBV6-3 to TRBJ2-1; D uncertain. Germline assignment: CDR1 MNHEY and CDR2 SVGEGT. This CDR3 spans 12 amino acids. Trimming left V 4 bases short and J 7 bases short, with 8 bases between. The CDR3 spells CASSSERNEQFF. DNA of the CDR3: TGTGCCAGCAGTTCTGAAAGAAATGAGCAGTTCTTC.

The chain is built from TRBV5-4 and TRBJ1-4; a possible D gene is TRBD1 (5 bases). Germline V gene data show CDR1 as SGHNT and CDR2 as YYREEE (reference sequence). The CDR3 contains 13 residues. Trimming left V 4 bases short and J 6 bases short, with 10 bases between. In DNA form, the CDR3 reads TGTGCCAGCAGCCTGCAGGGTCATGAAAAACTGTTTTTT. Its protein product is CASSLQGHEKLFF. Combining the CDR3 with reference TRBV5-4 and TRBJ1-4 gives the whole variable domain ETGVTQSPTHLIKTRGQQVTLRCSSQSGHNTVSWYQQALGQGPQFIFQYYREEENGRGNFPPRFSGLQFPNYSSELNVNALELDDSALYLCASSLQGHEKLFFGSGTQLSVL.

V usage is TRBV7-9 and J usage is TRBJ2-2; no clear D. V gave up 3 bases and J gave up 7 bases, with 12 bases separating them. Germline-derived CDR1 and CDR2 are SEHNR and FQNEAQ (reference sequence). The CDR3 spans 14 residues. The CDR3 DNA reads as TGTGCCAGCAGCTTTAATCCGGTGAACGGGGAGCTGTTTTTT. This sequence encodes CASSFNPVNGELFF.

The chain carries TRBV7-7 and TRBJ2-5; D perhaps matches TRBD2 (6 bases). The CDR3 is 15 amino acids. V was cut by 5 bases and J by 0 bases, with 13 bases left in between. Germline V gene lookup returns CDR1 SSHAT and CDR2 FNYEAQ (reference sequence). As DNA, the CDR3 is TGTGCCAGCAGCCGCGCCCGGGGGTACCAAGAGACCCAGTACTTC. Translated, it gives CASSRARGYQETQYF.

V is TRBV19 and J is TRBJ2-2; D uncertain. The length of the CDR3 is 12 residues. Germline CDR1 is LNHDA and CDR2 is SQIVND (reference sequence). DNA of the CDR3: TGTGCGAGCAAACTGAACACCGGGGAGCTGTTTTTT. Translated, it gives CASKLNTGELFF.

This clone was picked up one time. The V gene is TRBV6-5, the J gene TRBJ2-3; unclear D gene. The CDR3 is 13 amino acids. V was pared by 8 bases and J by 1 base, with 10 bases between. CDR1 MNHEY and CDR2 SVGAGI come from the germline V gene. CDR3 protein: CASGYSGTDTQYF. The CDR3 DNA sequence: TGTGCCAGCGGATACAGCGGCACAGATACGCAGTATTTT.

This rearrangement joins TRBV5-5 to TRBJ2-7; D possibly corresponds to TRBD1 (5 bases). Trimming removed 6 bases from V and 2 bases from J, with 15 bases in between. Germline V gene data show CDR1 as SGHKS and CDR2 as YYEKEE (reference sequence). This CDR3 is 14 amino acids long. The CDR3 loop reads CASNPLVQAYEQYF. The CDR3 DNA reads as TGTGCCAGCAACCCTCTCGTACAGGCCTACGAGCAGTACTTC. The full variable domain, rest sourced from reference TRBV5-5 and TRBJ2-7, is DAGVTQSPTHLIKTRGQQVTLRCSPISGHKSVSWYQQVLGQGPQFIFQYYEKEERGRGNFPDRFSARQFPNYSSELNVNALLLGDSALYLCASNPLVQAYEQYFGPGTRLTVT.

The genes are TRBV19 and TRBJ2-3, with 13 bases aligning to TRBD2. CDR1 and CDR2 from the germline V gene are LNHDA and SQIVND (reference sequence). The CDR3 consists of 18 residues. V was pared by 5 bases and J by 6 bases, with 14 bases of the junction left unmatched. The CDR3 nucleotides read TGTGCCAGTAGTCCCAGTACTAGCGGGAGGGCCGGGACGGATACGCAGTATTTT. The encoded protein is CASSPSTSGRAGTDTQYF.

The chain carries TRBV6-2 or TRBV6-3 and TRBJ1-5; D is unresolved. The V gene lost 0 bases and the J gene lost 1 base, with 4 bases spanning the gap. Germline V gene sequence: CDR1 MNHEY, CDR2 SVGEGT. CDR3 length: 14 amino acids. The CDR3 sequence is CASSYSISNQPQHF. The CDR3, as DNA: TGTGCCAGCAGTTACTCCATCAGCAATCAGCCCCAGCATTTT.

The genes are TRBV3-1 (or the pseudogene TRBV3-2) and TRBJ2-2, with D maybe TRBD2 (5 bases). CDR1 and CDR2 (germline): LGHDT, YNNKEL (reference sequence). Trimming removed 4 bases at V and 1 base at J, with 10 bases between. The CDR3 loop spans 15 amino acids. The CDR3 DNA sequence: TGTGCCAGCAGCCCGAGGGCCGAGAACACCGGGGAGCTGTTTTTT. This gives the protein CASSPRAENTGELFF.

The CDR3, as DNA: TGTGCCAGCAGCCAAGTATACGAGCAGTACTTC. Translating it yields CASSQVYEQYF. This chain uses TRBV3-1 (or the pseudogene TRBV3-2) with TRBJ2-7, with D unclear. Germline CDR1 is LGHDT and CDR2 is YNNKEL (reference sequence). The CDR3 is 11 amino acids. The V end lost 1 base, the J end lost 4 bases, and 2 bases lay between the germline ends.

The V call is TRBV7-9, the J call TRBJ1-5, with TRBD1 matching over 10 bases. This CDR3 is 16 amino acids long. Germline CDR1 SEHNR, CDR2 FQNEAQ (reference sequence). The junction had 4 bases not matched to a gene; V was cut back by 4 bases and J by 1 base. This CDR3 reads CASSWGQGRSNQPQHF. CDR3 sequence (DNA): TGTGCCAGCAGCTGGGGACAGGGGAGGAGCAATCAGCCCCAGCATTTT.

As DNA, the CDR3 is TGTGCCAGCAGCGTAGAGCCCCAAGGGCAGCCCCAGCATTTT. This gives the protein CASSVEPQGQPQHF. The chain uses TRBV9 and TRBJ1-5; no clear D. The V end lost 0 bases, the J end lost 7 bases, and 11 bases lay between the germline ends. The CDR3 is made up of 14 amino acids. From germline, CDR1 is SGDLS and CDR2 YYNGEE.

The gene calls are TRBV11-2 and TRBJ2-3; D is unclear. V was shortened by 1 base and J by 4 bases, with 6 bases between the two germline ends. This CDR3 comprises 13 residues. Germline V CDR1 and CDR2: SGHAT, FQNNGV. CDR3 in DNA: TGTGCCAGCAGCTTAGGCCAGGCAGATACGCAGTATTTT. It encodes CASSLGQADTQYF.

The CDR3 DNA reads as TGTGCCAGCAGTTACGGGGATGGGTCGTATGGAAACACCATATATTTT. It translates to CASSYGDGSYGNTIYF. The V call is TRBV6-6, the J call TRBJ1-3; the D is unclear. V lost 2 bases and J lost 3, with 14 bases in between. The CDR3 contains 16 residues. The germline V gene encodes CDR1 MNHNY and CDR2 SVGAGI (reference sequence).

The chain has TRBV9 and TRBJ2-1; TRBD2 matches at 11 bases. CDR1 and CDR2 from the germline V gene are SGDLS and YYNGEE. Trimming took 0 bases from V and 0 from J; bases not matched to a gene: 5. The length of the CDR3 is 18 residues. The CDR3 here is CASSVALAGGSSYNEQFF. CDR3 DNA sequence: TGTGCCAGCAGCGTAGCCCTAGCGGGGGGTAGCTCCTACAATGAGCAGTTCTTC.

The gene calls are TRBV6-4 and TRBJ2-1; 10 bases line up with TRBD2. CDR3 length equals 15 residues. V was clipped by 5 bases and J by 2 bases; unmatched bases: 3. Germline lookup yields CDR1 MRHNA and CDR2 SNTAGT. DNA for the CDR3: TGTGCCAGCAGTCCTCTAGCGGGGGCCTACAATGAGCAGTTCTTC. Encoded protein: CASSPLAGAYNEQFF.

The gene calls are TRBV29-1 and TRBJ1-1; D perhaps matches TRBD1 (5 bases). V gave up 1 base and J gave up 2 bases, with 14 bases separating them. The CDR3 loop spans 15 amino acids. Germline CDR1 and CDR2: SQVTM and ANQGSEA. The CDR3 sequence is CSVEARGRLNTEAFF. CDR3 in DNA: TGCAGCGTTGAAGCACGGGGACGCCTAAACACTGAAGCTTTCTTT.

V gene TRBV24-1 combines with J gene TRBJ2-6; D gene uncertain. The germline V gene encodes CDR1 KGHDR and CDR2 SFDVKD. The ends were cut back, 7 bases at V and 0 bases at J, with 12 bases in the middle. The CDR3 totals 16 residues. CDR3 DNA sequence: TGTGCCACCAGGGGTAGAAACAGCTCTGGGGCCAACGTCCTGACTTTC. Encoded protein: CATRGRNSSGANVLTF.

The CDR3 coding sequence is TGTGCCAGCAGTGGCCAGAAAGGCGAGCAGTACTTC. Translation gives CASSGQKGEQYF. The genes are TRBV19 and TRBJ2-7; D is ambiguous. Germline V gives CDR1 LNHDA, CDR2 SQIVND (reference sequence). V dropped 9 bases and J dropped 6 bases, with 15 bases sitting between them. This CDR3 spans 12 amino acids. Full variable domain (remainder filled in from reference TRBV19 and TRBJ2-7): DGGITQSPKYLFRKEGQNVTLSCEQNLNHDAMYWYRQDPGQGLRLIYYSQIVNDFQKGDIAEGYSVSREKKESFPLTVTSAQKNPTAFYLCASSGQKGEQYFGPGTRLTVT.